The 26 T cell receptor beta chains listed next were all sequenced from one sample in a study of CXCR3-negative and CXCR3-positive naive CD8 T cells. It was by 5' RACE with UMI labels that the TRB cDNA libraries were prepared. TCRdb re-called the 5' RACE reads and shows each CDR3 protein once, DNA omitted. The sample totals tens of thousands of distinct CDR3 sequences. Sequencing was performed on naive CXCR3- CD8+ T cells from blood. Subset described: CD45RO-CCR7+CD27+CD95- naive CD8+ T cells lacking CXCR3 (TNR3-). Source of these receptors: a human donor in good health. Some clones in this sample may be carry-over from other donors' samples.

The chain employs TRBV6-1 and TRBJ2-7; no DNA is available, so the TRBD1 call from TCRdb remains unchecked. The CDR3 has 15 amino acids. The germline CDR1 and CDR2 sequences are MNHNS and SASEGT. This CDR3 reads CASSEEGGGAYEQYF.

V usage is TRBV27 and J usage is TRBJ1-1; TCRdb indicates TRBD1, and absent DNA this call remains unverified. Germline CDR1 and CDR2: MNHEY and SMNVEV (reference sequence). The CDR3 contains 14 residues. CDR3 sequence reads: CASPSGGRNTEAFF.

The V call is TRBV28, the J call TRBJ1-1; TCRdb outputs TRBD1, but without DNA this stays unchecked. The V gene's germline CDR1 is MDHEN and CDR2 SYDVKM. This CDR3 region has 15 residues. This chain's CDR3 is CASSPRTGVSTEAFF.

The rearrangement links TRBV11-2 to TRBJ2-7; there is no DNA to check the TCRdb D call of TRBD2. CDR1 and CDR2 (germline): SGHAT, FQNNGV. The CDR3 spans 16 residues. This CDR3 is CASSLSGTSGSYEQYF.

This sequence joins TRBV15 and TRBJ1-2. Germline-derived CDR1 and CDR2 are LNHNV and YYDKDF (reference sequence). The CDR3 covers 13 residues. CDR3 sequence reads: CAVTAGRDYGYTF.

The chain is built from TRBV7-2 and TRBJ2-7. Germline CDR1 is SGHTA and CDR2 is FQGNSA. This CDR3 has 15 amino acids. The CDR3 spells CASSLTTIAPHEQYF.

The chain joins TRBV21-1 to TRBJ1-2; TCRdb's assignment of TRBD1 cannot be checked, as there is no DNA. TRBV21-1 is described as a pseudogene. The CDR3 length is 16 residues. CDR3 amino acids: CASSERKQGLYYGYTF.

V usage is TRBV29-1 and J usage is TRBJ2-3; TCRdb names TRBD1, which stays unverified in the absence of DNA. Germline CDR1 SQVTM, CDR2 ANQGSEA. The CDR3 sequence is 14 residues long. CDR3: CSVDPLQSTDTQYF.

CDR3 amino acids: CASSQVEGDNEQFF. The chain combines TRBV12-3 or TRBV12-4 with TRBJ2-1; TCRdb's assignment of TRBD1 cannot be checked, as there is no DNA. This CDR3 has 14 residues.

Here the CDR3 reads CASSEQDYTEAFF. The V and J genes are TRBV7-2 and TRBJ1-1; TCRdb indicates TRBD1, and absent DNA this call remains unverified. Germline assignment: CDR1 SGHTA and CDR2 FQGNSA. The CDR3 covers 13 residues. The full variable domain, in which reference TRBV7-2 and TRBJ1-1 provide the parts outside the CDR3, is GAGVSQSPSNKVTEKGKDVELRCDPISGHTALYWYRQSLGQGLEFLIYFQGNSAPDKSGLPSDRFSAERTGGSVSTLTIQRTQQEDSAVYLCASSEQDYTEAFFGQGTRLTVV.

The rearrangement links TRBV7-9 to TRBJ2-1. The CDR3 is made up of 12 amino acids. CDR1 is SEHNR, CDR2 FQNEAQ, per germline (reference sequence). CDR3 sequence: CASSFSGGEQFF. The variable domain in full, with the rest retrieved from reference TRBV7-9 and TRBJ2-1, is DTGVSQNPRHKITKRGQNVTFRCDPISEHNRLYWYRQTLGQGPEFLTYFQNEAQLEKSRLLSDRFSAERPKGSFSTLEIQRTEQGDSAMYLCASSFSGGEQFFGPGTRLTVL.

V is TRBV29-1 and J is TRBJ1-2. There are 15 residues in the CDR3. The germline gives CDR1 SQVTM, CDR2 ANQGSEA. The CDR3 sequence: CSVAGGDGSNYGYTF. Combining the CDR3 with reference TRBV29-1 and TRBJ1-2 gives the whole variable domain SAVISQKPSRDICQRGTSLTIQCQVDSQVTMMFWYRQQPGQSLTLIATANQGSEATYESGFVIDKFPISRPNLTFSTLTVSNMSPEDSSIYLCSVAGGDGSNYGYTFGSGTRLTVV.

This chain links TRBV27 with TRBJ1-1. The germline CDR1 and CDR2 sequences are MNHEY and SMNVEV (reference sequence). The CDR3 loop spans 13 amino acids. The CDR3 here is CASRPFWDTEAFF.

This chain uses TRBV18 with TRBJ1-1. From germline, CDR1 is KGHSH and CDR2 LQKENI. This CDR3 contains 15 residues. The CDR3: CASSPPGGMASEAFF.

The chain combines TRBV4-2 with TRBJ2-1. Germline assignment: CDR1 LGHNA and CDR2 YNFKEQ. The CDR3 loop spans 11 amino acids. CDR3 region: CASSHEYEQFF.

This chain links TRBV12-3 or TRBV12-4 with TRBJ2-7; the D call from TCRdb, TRBD1, cannot be confirmed without DNA. The CDR3 covers 16 residues. CDR3 sequence: CASSLSGGWDSYEQYF.

The rearrangement links TRBV12-3 or TRBV12-4 to TRBJ1-2. The CDR3 loop spans 13 amino acids. The CDR3 region is CASSLGTNYGYTF.

The chain has TRBV12-3 or TRBV12-4 and TRBJ2-1. The CDR3 is 15 amino acids. CDR3 loop: CASSLSLSAYNEQFF.

The chain's CDR3 is CASSLTSGVDTQYF. The chain uses TRBV28 and TRBJ2-3; lacking DNA, the TRBD2 call made by TCRdb goes unchecked. The CDR3 totals 14 residues. Germline V CDR1 and CDR2: MDHEN, SYDVKM.

This chain links TRBV4-1 with TRBJ1-5. The CDR3 contains 14 residues. Germline loops: CDR1 MGHRA, CDR2 YSYEKL. The CDR3: CASSQDSGGQPQHF.

The rearrangement uses TRBV4-1 and TRBJ2-5; TCRdb's D call, TRBD1, is unchecked because there is no DNA. Germline assignment: CDR1 MGHRA and CDR2 YSYEKL. The CDR3 contains 13 residues. The CDR3 here is CASRRDAGETQYF.

The chain joins TRBV11-3 to TRBJ2-3; lacking DNA, the TRBD2 call made by TCRdb goes unchecked. Per germline, CDR1 SGHNT and CDR2 YENEEA. The CDR3 covers 15 residues. CDR3 in amino acids: CASSLYEGQADTQYF.

J is TRBJ2-5 and V is TRBV28. There are 13 residues in the CDR3. The germline V gene encodes CDR1 MDHEN and CDR2 SYDVKM. CDR3 loop: CASSLSVEETQYF. Based on the CDR3 plus reference TRBV28 and TRBJ2-5, the full variable domain is DVKVTQSSRYLVKRTGEKVFLECVQDMDHENMFWYRQDPGLGLRLIYFSYDVKMKEKGDIPEGYSVSREKKERFSLILESASTNQTSMYLCASSLSVEETQYFGPGTRLLVL.

The genes are TRBV5-6 and TRBJ2-1; the TRBD1 assignment by TCRdb is unverifiable without DNA. The length of the CDR3 is 14 residues. Per the germline V gene, CDR1 is SGHDT and CDR2 is YYEEEE. The CDR3 reads CASSLDLGANEQFF. Complete variable domain (other parts from reference TRBV5-6 and TRBJ2-1): DAGVTQSPTHLIKTRGQQVTLRCSPKSGHDTVSWYQQALGQGPQFIFQYYEEEERQRGNFPDRFSGHQFPNYSSELNVNALLLGDSALYLCASSLDLGANEQFFGPGTRLTVL.

This clonotype counts as medium-sized by frequency. J is TRBJ2-1 and V is TRBV7-6; TCRdb's D gene call, TRBD2, goes unchecked for lack of DNA. The CDR3 has 18 residues. Looked up from germline, CDR1 is SGHVS and CDR2 is FNYEAQ. The CDR3 here is CASSLYGETSGRGNEQFF.

This chain uses TRBV7-9 with TRBJ1-1; TCRdb's D call of TRBD1 is untestable without DNA. CDR3 size: 11 residues. Germline loops: CDR1 SEHNR, CDR2 FQNEAQ (reference sequence). CDR3 loop: CASIRGTEAFF.